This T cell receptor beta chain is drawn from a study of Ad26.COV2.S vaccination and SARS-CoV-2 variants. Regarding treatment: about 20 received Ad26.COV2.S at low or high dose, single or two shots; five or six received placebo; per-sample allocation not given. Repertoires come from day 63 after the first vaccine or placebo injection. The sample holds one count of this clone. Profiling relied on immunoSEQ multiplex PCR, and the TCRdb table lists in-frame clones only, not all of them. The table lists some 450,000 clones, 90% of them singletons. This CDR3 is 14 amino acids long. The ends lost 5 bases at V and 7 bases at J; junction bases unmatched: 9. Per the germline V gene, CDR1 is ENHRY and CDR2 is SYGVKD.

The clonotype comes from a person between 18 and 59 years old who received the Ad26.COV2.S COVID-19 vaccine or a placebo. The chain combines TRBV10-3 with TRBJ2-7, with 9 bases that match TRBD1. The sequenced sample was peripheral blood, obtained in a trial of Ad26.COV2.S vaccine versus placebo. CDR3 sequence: CAISPGQGMGEQYF. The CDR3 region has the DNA TGTGCCATCAGTCCGGGACAGGGTATGGGGGAGCAGTACTTC.